These 25 T cell receptor beta chains were sequenced from one sample in a study of blood T cell repertoires in COVID-19. The repertoire was sequenced with immunoSEQ multiplex PCR; TCRdb's copy has only in-frame clones and lacks some. The repertoire holds a few hundred thousand clones, with about four fifths as singletons. The sequenced material came from peripheral blood. These receptors were collected from an elderly man with acute or convalescent COVID-19.

This clone appeared a single time. The chain joins TRBV6-5 to TRBJ1-1; D is possibly TRBD1 (6 bases). Germline CDR1 reads MNHEY; CDR2 reads SVGAGI. The CDR3 runs to 14 residues. Trimming took 7 bases from V and 4 from J, leaving 16 bases between them. The chain's CDR3 is CASTWSQGGTEAFF. In DNA, the CDR3 is TGTGCCAGCACCTGGTCACAGGGCGGCACTGAAGCTTTCTTT.

The sample holds a few counts of this clone. The chain joins TRBV19 to TRBJ1-5; D gene uncertain. The V and J ends lost 1 base and 2 bases respectively, with 9 bases between them. The length of the CDR3 is 15 residues. Germline values: CDR1 LNHDA, CDR2 SQIVND (reference sequence). In DNA form, the CDR3 reads TGTGCCAGTAGTATAGGGAGGGTAGGCAATCAGCCCCAGCATTTT. This codes for CASSIGRVGNQPQHF.

The chain couples TRBV6-5 to TRBJ1-5; possibly TRBD1 for D (6 bases). Between the trimmed V and J ends, which lost 6 bases and 0 bases, there was a span of 12 bases. The V gene's germline CDR1 is MNHEY and CDR2 SVGAGI. The length of the CDR3 is 15 residues. The CDR3 nucleotides read TGTGCCAGCAGCTCAGACAGGAGTAGCAATCAGCCCCAGCATTTT. Amino acid sequence: CASSSDRSSNQPQHF.

About this clone: The same CDR3 arises from other DNA sequences in this sample as well. The genes are TRBV11-2 and TRBJ1-2; D not certain. The CDR3 extends over 13 amino acids. Per the germline V gene, CDR1 is SGHAT and CDR2 is FQNNGV. Trimming took off 2 bases at V and 7 bases at J, with 11 bases between the two ends. Here the CDR3 DNA reads TGTGCCAGCAGCTTACGAGGAGGAGGTGGCTACACCTTC. Its protein is CASSLRGGGGYTF.

V is TRBV3-1 (or the pseudogene TRBV3-2) and J is TRBJ2-7; D is unresolved. The CDR3 totals 13 residues. Trimming took off 2 bases at V and 5 bases at J, with 10 bases between the two ends. Germline V CDR1 and CDR2: LGHDT, YNNKEL (reference sequence). The CDR3 nucleotides are TGTGCCAGCAGCCAATTAGACACCCACGAGCAGTACTTC. Residues: CASSQLDTHEQYF.

V and J are TRBV2 and TRBJ1-4; D remains unclear. There are 11 residues in the CDR3. Germline loops: CDR1 SNHLY, CDR2 FYNNEI. V was pared by 7 bases and J by 5 bases, with 5 bases between. In DNA, the CDR3 is TGTGCCAGCACGGGGAATGAAAAACTGTTTTTT. Its translation is CASTGNEKLFF.

The J gene is TRBJ2-7, the V gene TRBV28, with TRBD1 matching over 9 bases. This CDR3 comprises 15 residues. The J segment lost 4 bases and the V segment lost 6 bases, leaving 10 bases of the junction unmatched. Germline CDR1 MDHEN, CDR2 SYDVKM. This CDR3 is CASSRGTGRTYEQYF. The CDR3 DNA follows: TGTGCCAGCAGCCGCGGGACAGGGAGGACTTACGAGCAGTACTTC.

The V call is TRBV10-2, the J call TRBJ1-4; D not certain. Germline CDR1 is WSHSY and CDR2 is SAAADI. V was cut by 7 bases and J by 0 bases, with 9 bases left in between. The CDR3 runs 14 residues. The CDR3, as DNA: TGCGCCAGCAATTCCGGGACAACTAATGAAAAACTGTTTTTT. This sequence encodes CASNSGTTNEKLFF.

CDR3 residues: CAISWSIRREGPQSNEQFF. The CDR3 coding sequence is TGTGCCATCAGCTGGAGCATACGGCGGGAGGGCCCTCAATCCAATGAGCAGTTCTTC. J is TRBJ2-1 and V is TRBV10-3; 9 bases fit TRBD2. V trimming: 6 bases; J trimming: 6 bases; junction bases outside the gene matches: 21. In germline, CDR1 is ENHRY, CDR2 SYGVKD. The CDR3 runs to 19 residues.

The rearrangement uses TRBV4-1 and TRBJ2-6; tentative D call: TRBD1 (5 bases). This CDR3 contains 15 residues. The germline V gene encodes CDR1 MGHRA and CDR2 YSYEKL. The V end was cut by 0 bases, the J end by 2 bases, with 5 bases between. The CDR3 region is CASSQEGAGANVLTF. CDR3 DNA: TGCGCCAGCAGCCAAGAAGGGGCTGGGGCCAACGTCCTGACTTTC.

This CDR3 reads CAINPGQGAGANVLTF. CDR3 bases: TGTGCCATCAATCCGGGACAGGGGGCTGGGGCCAACGTCCTGACTTTC. The V call is TRBV10-3, the J call TRBJ2-6; 11 bases agree with TRBD1. This CDR3 region has 16 residues. The ends lost 7 bases at V and 2 bases at J; junction bases unmatched: 4. Per the germline V gene, CDR1 is ENHRY and CDR2 is SYGVKD.

The chain has TRBV19 and TRBJ2-2; no firm D call. This CDR3 has 15 residues. Per the germline V gene, CDR1 is LNHDA and CDR2 is SQIVND (reference sequence). Trimming pared 9 bases from V and 1 base from J, leaving 15 bases between. The CDR3 nucleotides read TGTGCCAGCCAGGCTGGGTTTAGGAACACCGGGGAGCTGTTTTTT. It is translated as CASQAGFRNTGELFF.

The V call is TRBV24-1, the J call TRBJ1-5, with no clear D. Germline-derived CDR1 and CDR2 are KGHDR and SFDVKD. CDR3 length equals 14 residues. V was clipped by 5 bases and J by 6 bases, with 13 bases between them. The CDR3 DNA is TGTGCCACCAGTGCTTCGGGGAAGGGTCAGCCCCAGCATTTT. Translation: CATSASGKGQPQHF.

The rearrangement uses TRBV24-1 and TRBJ2-1, with D perhaps TRBD2 (6 bases). The CDR3 has 17 amino acids. The germline CDR1 and CDR2 sequences are KGHDR and SFDVKD. V was clipped by 3 bases and J by 7 bases, with 21 bases between them. CDR3 amino acids: CATSDPYGSGRANEQFF. The CDR3 bases are TGTGCCACCAGTGATCCCTACGGGAGTGGGAGAGCGAATGAGCAGTTCTTC.

The chain is built from TRBV11-2 and TRBJ1-2; D perhaps matches TRBD1 (5 bases). Between the trimmed V and J ends, which lost 5 bases and 4 bases, there was a span of 14 bases. Germline V gives CDR1 SGHAT, CDR2 FQNNGV. The CDR3 extends over 14 amino acids. CDR3 nucleotides: TGTGCCAGCAGCCTGCCGCCGGGGGGCTATGGCTACACCTTC. The encoded protein is CASSLPPGGYGYTF.

The genes are TRBV28 and TRBJ1-5; TRBD1 is a possible D gene (6 bases). Germline CDR1 reads MDHEN; CDR2 reads SYDVKM. The CDR3 loop spans 15 amino acids. The V gene lost 3 bases and the J gene lost 0 bases, with 9 bases spanning the gap. CDR3 region: CASSLGGPSNQPQHF. The CDR3 coding sequence is TGTGCCAGCAGTTTGGGGGGGCCTAGCAATCAGCCCCAGCATTTT.

V usage is TRBV7-6 and J usage is TRBJ2-3, with 12 bases that match TRBD2. Germline CDR1 SGHVS, CDR2 FNYEAQ. J lost 1 base, V lost 0 bases, and 8 bases had no gene match. The CDR3 is 19 amino acids. The CDR3 loop reads CASSLARLAGGDRTDTQYF. CDR3 bases: TGTGCCAGCAGCTTAGCCCGGCTAGCGGGGGGGGATCGCACAGATACGCAGTATTTT.

The V and J genes are TRBV2 and TRBJ2-7, with 9 bases fitting TRBD1. V lost 8 bases to trimming and J lost 2 bases; unmatched junction nucleotides: 10. The germline CDR1 and CDR2 sequences are SNHLY and FYNNEI. The CDR3 has 15 residues. In nucleotides, the CDR3 is TGTGCCAGCCAAAAAAACAGGGGGCCGACCTACGAGCAGTACTTC. It is translated as CASQKNRGPTYEQYF.

CDR3 sequence reads: CASSPNRGRAEKLFF. CDR3 nucleotides: TGTGCCAGCAGTCCCAACAGGGGGCGGGCTGAAAAACTGTTTTTT. This rearrangement joins TRBV6-5 to TRBJ1-4, with 9 bases identical to TRBD1. Germline V gene sequence: CDR1 MNHEY, CDR2 SVGAGI. The length of the CDR3 is 15 residues. The V gene end was trimmed by 5 bases and the J gene end by 7 bases; junction bases not matched to a gene: 8.

J is TRBJ1-4 and V is TRBV2; 11 positions match TRBD1. Trimming removed 6 bases from V and 8 bases from J; junction bases left unmatched: 2. This CDR3 has 13 residues. Germline CDR1 is SNHLY and CDR2 is FYNNEI. The CDR3 DNA reads as TGTGCCAGCAGCCGGGACAGGGGGGAAAAACTGTTTTTT. Its translation: CASSRDRGEKLFF.

The chain employs TRBV5-1 and TRBJ2-5; 9 nucleotides align to TRBD2. Trimming took 1 base from V and 5 from J; bases not matched to a gene: 6. Per the germline V gene, CDR1 is SGHRS and CDR2 is YFSETQ. The CDR3 extends over 15 amino acids. Here the CDR3 DNA reads TGCGCCAGCAGCTTGTCAGCGGGGGGACTCGAGACCCAGTACTTC. It encodes CASSLSAGGLETQYF.

This clone came up once. V usage is TRBV5-4 and J usage is TRBJ2-7; 10 nucleotides align to TRBD1. Trimming took 1 base from V and 4 from J; bases not matched to a gene: 5. Germline loops: CDR1 SGHNT, CDR2 YYREEE (reference sequence). This CDR3 contains 15 residues. CDR3 loop: CASSLPGQGSYEQYF. For the CDR3, the DNA is TGTGCCAGCAGCTTGCCGGGACAGGGGAGTTACGAGCAGTACTTC. Variable domain in full (rest from reference TRBV5-4 and TRBJ2-7): ETGVTQSPTHLIKTRGQQVTLRCSSQSGHNTVSWYQQALGQGPQFIFQYYREEENGRGNFPPRFSGLQFPNYSSELNVNALELDDSALYLCASSLPGQGSYEQYFGPGTRLTVT.

The V gene is TRBV28, the J gene TRBJ2-7; TRBD2 agrees at 13 bases. With V trimmed by 7 bases and J by 3 bases, 6 bases remained unmatched. This CDR3 region has 15 residues. In germline, CDR1 is MDHEN, CDR2 SYDVKM. Here the CDR3 reads CASTGRTSGSYEQYF. For the CDR3, the DNA is TGTGCCAGCACCGGACGGACTAGCGGGAGCTACGAGCAGTACTTC.

This clone was seen a handful of times. This chain links TRBV7-8 with TRBJ1-2; TRBD1 matches 8 bases. The CDR3 loop spans 16 amino acids. V gave up 1 base and J gave up 8 bases; unmatched junction bases: 12. CDR1 SGHVS and CDR2 FQNEAQ come from the germline V gene. Here the CDR3 reads CASSLGQGPLLSGYTF. CDR3 nucleotides: TGTGCCAGCAGCTTAGGACAGGGGCCTCTCTTGTCGGGCTACACCTTC.

The gene calls are TRBV6-5 and TRBJ1-1, with D possibly matching TRBD1 (5 bases). V lost 0 bases and J lost 5, with 13 bases in between. This CDR3 has 15 residues. Germline CDR1 and CDR2: MNHEY and SVGAGI. CDR3 sequence (DNA): TGTGCCAGCAGTTACTCACGGGGGACGGGAACTGAAGCTTTCTTT. Amino acids: CASSYSRGTGTEAFF.